The clone carrying this T cell receptor (beta chain) was recorded many times. These data are taken from a study of type 1 and type 2 diabetes patients. Amplification started from genomic DNA. The TCR beta CDR3 region was amplified using 30 forward and 13 reverse primers. Each CDR3 protein is one row after TCRdb ran MiXCR on the multiplex PCR reads. The table includes about 250,000 distinct CDR3 sequences, around 47% detected once. Trimming shortened V by 8 bases and J by 5 bases, and 15 bases separated the two germline ends. The germline CDR1 and CDR2 sequences are LNHNV and YYDKDF (reference sequence). The CDR3 is 13 residues long.

The genes are TRBV15 and TRBJ1-1; unclear D gene. The receptor was derived from a man younger than 35 with type 2 diabetes. Sequences were obtained from peripheral blood mononuclear cells (PBMCs). The CDR3 bases are TGTGCCACCGGGGAGCCGGGAGGGACTGAAGCTTTCTTT. The encoded protein is CATGEPGGTEAFF.